These 11 T cell receptor beta chains originate from one sample sequenced in a study of Graves' ophthalmopathy and Graves' hyperthyroidism. Amplifying from RNA transcripts, the study obtained TCR beta CDR3 regions. First-round RT-PCR relied on HTBI primers, and a second-round multiplex PCR came next. TCRdb re-analysed the multiplex PCR reads in MiXCR, keeping a single row per CDR3 protein. This table has 40,000 to 45,000 distinct CDR3 sequences, 52% appearing once. The material sequenced was peripheral blood. The source is an adult man with Graves' ophthalmopathy.

The chain links TRBV28 to TRBJ2-7; D is possibly TRBD2 (6 bases). The V gene's germline CDR1 is MDHEN and CDR2 SYDVKM. The CDR3 length is 13 residues. CDR3 bases: TGTCCCAACTGTTGCGGGGTCTCCTACGAGCAGTACTTC. Translating it yields CPNCCGVSYEQYF.

This chain connects TRBV20-1 to TRBJ2-1; weak D call: TRBD1 (5 bases). Germline CDR1 is DFQATT and CDR2 is SNEGSKA (reference sequence). The CDR3 runs to 14 residues. V was clipped by 3 bases and J by 7 bases, with 16 bases between them. This CDR3 reads CSASSLGAGNEQFF. The CDR3 DNA sequence: TGCAGTGCTAGTTCTCTAGGGGCTGGAAATGAGCAGTTCTTC.

This clonotype was counted a few times. This sequence joins TRBV30 and TRBJ1-1; D perhaps matches TRBD1 (5 bases). Trimming took off 2 bases at V and 6 bases at J, with 19 bases between the two ends. Germline V gene sequence: CDR1 GTSNPN, CDR2 SVGIG (reference sequence). The CDR3 spans 15 residues. CDR3: CAWSRDSLSTAEAFF. Here the CDR3 DNA reads TGTGCCTGGAGTCGGGACTCCCTTTCCACCGCTGAAGCTTTCTTT.

The rearrangement uses TRBV6-1 and TRBJ1-2, with D unclear. This CDR3 has 15 residues. CDR1 MNHNS and CDR2 SASEGT come from the germline V gene. Trimming pared 6 bases from V and 0 bases from J, leaving 14 bases between. The CDR3 DNA reads TGTGCCAGCAGGGGTGGGCAGGTCTCTAACTATGGCTACACCTTC. Protein product: CASRGGQVSNYGYTF.

This clonotype was recorded only once. This chain uses TRBV10-3 with TRBJ2-5, with TRBD2 as a possible D gene (5 bases). Germline lookup yields CDR1 ENHRY and CDR2 SYGVKD. V lost 6 bases to trimming and J lost 4 bases, with 6 bases between them. The CDR3 extends over 11 amino acids. The DNA of the CDR3 is TGTGCCATCAGCGAGGGAGAGACCCAGTACTTC. It translates to CAISEGETQYF.

This clonotype was found once. The junction differs from germline at one of its ends, possibly a read error. This sequence joins TRBV2 and TRBJ1-1; no reliable D call. This CDR3 has 15 amino acids. Germline V gene data show CDR1 as SNHLY and CDR2 as FYNNEI. CDR3 DNA sequence: TGTGCTAGCAGCCCAAGATGGGGTTGGAACACTGAAGCTTTCTTT. It translates to CASSPRWGWNTEAFF.

The chain employs TRBV6-5 and TRBJ1-1, with unresolved D. Trimming cost V 2 bases and J 4 bases, with 8 bases left between them. Per germline, CDR1 MNHEY and CDR2 SVGAGI. The CDR3 has 13 residues. The CDR3 nucleotides are TGTGCCAGCAGTTACGGGTTGGGCACTGAAGCTTTCTTT. Translation gives CASSYGLGTEAFF.

The chain carries TRBV20-1 and TRBJ2-7, with 12 bases lining up with TRBD2. This CDR3 is built from 16 residues. Looked up from germline, CDR1 is DFQATT and CDR2 is SNEGSKA (reference sequence). V trimming: 3 bases; J trimming: 3 bases; junction bases outside the gene matches: 9. The CDR3 here is CSARLRLAGALYEQYF. Here the CDR3 DNA reads TGCAGTGCTAGGCTGAGACTAGCGGGGGCCCTCTACGAGCAGTACTTC.

For this clonotype: A read error may explain this, as a much larger clone is one base away. CDR3: CAWVPGLRAGYTF. In DNA form, the CDR3 reads TGTGCCTGGGTCCCGGGACTTAGGGCTGGCTACACCTTC. The chain couples TRBV30 to TRBJ1-2, with a tentative D call TRBD1 (5 bases). CDR1 is GTSNPN, CDR2 SVGIG, per germline (reference sequence). Trimming shortened V by 5 bases and J by 7 bases, and 17 bases separated the two germline ends. This CDR3 spans 13 amino acids.

The chain joins TRBV20-1 to TRBJ1-4; no firm D call. The CDR3 loop spans 14 amino acids. V was clipped by 5 bases and J by 0 bases, with 10 bases between them. Germline lookup yields CDR1 DFQATT and CDR2 SNEGSKA (reference sequence). The CDR3 DNA is TGCAGTGCTTCTAAACATTCAACTAATGAAAAACTGTTTTTT. Protein: CSASKHSTNEKLFF.

This clonotype is labeled medium-sized. This chain connects TRBV29-1 to TRBJ2-1, with unresolved D. Looked up from germline, CDR1 is SQVTM and CDR2 is ANQGSEA. V dropped 8 bases and J dropped 6 bases, with 11 bases sitting between them. The CDR3 has 11 amino acids. CDR3 protein: CSTVSGNEQFF. CDR3 DNA: TGCAGCACTGTTTCGGGCAATGAGCAGTTCTTC.